This is a list of T cell receptor beta chains from one sample in a study of HIV-infected children after antiretroviral therapy interruption. TCRdb itself ran the 3' RACE reads through MiXCR, one entry per CDR3 protein. This sample has more than 75,000 distinct CDR3 sequences, with around 6.9% found just once. The source material was CD45RA+ CD4+ T cells from PBMCs, pooled from several time points, sampled from a donor given antiretroviral therapy, either interrupted or continuous. These receptors were taken from a pool of human donors with HIV. Each CDR3 is given without its conserved first and last residue.

v_call,j_call,cdr3_aa
TRBV6-1,TRBJ2-1,ASSVVAGPSYNEQF
TRBV7-1,TRBJ1-2,ASSSDDAGFYGYT
TRBV24-1,TRBJ2-2,ATSRQGAGELF
TRBV10-3,TRBJ1-1,AISEGQGGNTEAF
TRBV5-1,TRBJ2-7,ASSLGPTGEQY
TRBV6-5,TRBJ1-2,ASSYLDYGYT
TRBV5-1,TRBJ2-7,ASSPGMTGYPKDEQY
TRBV12-1,TRBJ2-3,ASSFSVSDTQY
TRBV20-1,TRBJ2-7,SARAVSKAQY
TRBV6-4,TRBJ2-1,ASSDSFGRAYNEQF
TRBV7-9,TRBJ2-6,ASSLALLTANVLT
TRBV29-1,TRBJ2-3,SAKPNTDTQY
TRBV7-2,TRBJ2-1,ASSLGGARGPYNEQF
TRBV20-1,TRBJ1-5,SASSGGNQPQH
TRBV29-1,TRBJ1-1,SVQGRSAPEAF
TRBV19,TRBJ2-7,ASSIGPHRGTYEQY
TRBV30,TRBJ2-7,AWSAYRKAYEQY
TRBV10-3,TRBJ1-2,AISRQGDYT
TRBV7-2,TRBJ1-5,ASSPWDGGNQPQH
TRBV3-1,TRBJ1-1,ASSPYSNTEAF
TRBV3-1,TRBJ1-1,ASSQGGFEAF
TRBV6-4,TRBJ1-1,ASSEQGDTEAF
TRBV12-3/TRBV12-4,TRBJ2-3,ASSPTSGFTDTQY
TRBV5-6,TRBJ1-5,ASSLASLGTGDSNQPQH
TRBV2,TRBJ1-1,ASSEGGLNTEAF
TRBV15,TRBJ2-7,ATSRDLGELEQY
TRBV7-2,TRBJ1-1,ASSFTVNTEAF
TRBV15,TRBJ2-7,ATSRGRDTTYEQY
TRBV6-1,TRBJ2-5,ASTEILGRQETQY
TRBV12-5,TRBJ2-5,ASSLGLGGDQDTQY
TRBV19,TRBJ2-3,ATRKGGTDTQY
TRBV6-1,TRBJ2-2,ASTPVGGNTGELF
TRBV12-3/TRBV12-4,TRBJ2-3,ASHASGGTTDTQY
TRBV15,TRBJ2-7,ATSRVLDGSYEQY
TRBV6-1,TRBJ1-6,ASSLEDGFNSPLH
TRBV5-6,TRBJ2-1,TSSLTSGRPTVNEQF
TRBV20-1,TRBJ1-5,SASRGYQPQH